Presented here are 22 T cell receptor beta chains from one specimen sequenced in a study of technical replicates of blood from four donors. Some clones are missing from TCRdb's copy, which holds only in-frame ones; the method was immunoSEQ multiplex PCR. The data show around 72,000 clones, with about 91% seen just once and 0.38% held by the top ten. Material: T cells isolated from PBMCs. The origin of the receptors is a human donor in good health.

CDR3 in amino acids: CASSRELNTEAFF. Here the CDR3 DNA reads TGTGCCAGCAGTAGGGAGCTGAACACTGAAGCTTTCTTT. The chain carries TRBV28 and TRBJ1-1; D unclear. CDR3 size: 13 residues. The germline V gene encodes CDR1 MDHEN and CDR2 SYDVKM. Between the trimmed V and J ends, which lost 5 bases and 0 bases, there was a span of 7 bases.

V gene TRBV11-3 combines with J gene TRBJ2-1; TRBD2 aligns across 7 bases. Trimming cost V 5 bases and J 6 bases; bases outside gene matches: 13. This CDR3 has 16 residues. The germline V gene encodes CDR1 SGHNT and CDR2 YENEEA. The CDR3, as DNA: TGTGCCAGCAGCAAAAACCCCAGCGGGGTCGTCAATGAGCAGTTCTTC. Translation gives CASSKNPSGVVNEQFF.

The sample holds a few counts of this clone. The CDR3 DNA reads as TGTGCCAGCAGTCCTACAGACAGTTCCGGCTACACCTTC. As protein: CASSPTDSSGYTF. The chain links TRBV7-3 to TRBJ1-2, with TRBD1 as a possible D gene (5 bases). Germline-derived CDR1 and CDR2 are SGHTA and FQGTGA. This CDR3 spans 13 amino acids. Trimming removed 6 bases from V and 8 bases from J, with 16 bases in between.

This rearrangement joins TRBV6-6 to TRBJ1-1, with TRBD1 matching over 8 bases. The CDR3 spans 15 residues. With V trimmed by 3 bases and J by 2 bases, 5 bases remained unmatched. Germline values: CDR1 MNHNY, CDR2 SVGAGI (reference sequence). CDR3 protein: CASSYPGGSNTEAFF. The CDR3 bases are TGTGCCAGCAGTTATCCAGGGGGCTCCAACACTGAAGCTTTCTTT.

The chain combines TRBV9 with TRBJ1-2; D is unclear. V lost 4 bases and J lost 2, with 15 bases in between. Germline values: CDR1 SGDLS, CDR2 YYNGEE. The CDR3 spans 15 residues. The CDR3 here is CASSPGITFNYGYTF. CDR3 bases: TGTGCCAGCAGCCCAGGTATTACATTCAACTATGGCTACACCTTC.

The chain recombines TRBV27 with TRBJ2-2; D may be TRBD1 (6 bases). Germline V gene sequence: CDR1 MNHEY, CDR2 SMNVEV (reference sequence). The CDR3 spans 16 residues. V was clipped by 1 base and J by 0 bases, with 9 bases between them. The CDR3: CASSLYGQSNTGELFF. CDR3 DNA: TGTGCCAGCAGTTTATACGGACAGTCGAACACCGGGGAGCTGTTTTTT.

The chain has TRBV21-1 and TRBJ2-3; the DNA was not used to check the table's D call, TRBD1. TRBV21-1 is designated a pseudogene. The CDR3 is 17 amino acids. The chain's CDR3 is CASSKGGTGNGTDTQYF. Here the CDR3 DNA reads TGTGCCAGCAGCAAAGGTGGGACAGGGAACGGCACAGATACGCAGTATTTT.

The chain employs TRBV19 and TRBJ1-5, with unresolved D. CDR1 is LNHDA, CDR2 SQIVND, per germline (reference sequence). This CDR3 has 12 amino acids. Trimming shortened V by 1 base and J by 6 bases, and 4 bases separated the two germline ends. The DNA for the CDR3 is TGTGCCAGTAGTATAGTCCGTCAGCCCCAGCATTTT. This encodes CASSIVRQPQHF.

This clone was picked up one time. This chain joins TRBV9 and TRBJ1-3; no definite D call. V was shortened by 6 bases and J by 0 bases, with 13 bases between the two germline ends. This CDR3 is built from 15 residues. Germline CDR1 reads SGDLS; CDR2 reads YYNGEE. CDR3 in amino acids: CASIPAEGSGNTIYF. CDR3 DNA sequence: TGTGCCAGCATCCCCGCCGAGGGCTCTGGAAACACCATATATTTT.

The chain links TRBV2 to TRBJ2-7; 8 bases are a match to TRBD2. Germline V lookup: CDR1 SNHLY, CDR2 FYNNEI. The CDR3 is 15 residues long. J lost 0 bases, V lost 7 bases, and 8 bases had no gene match. Here the CDR3 DNA reads TGTGCCAGCAATTCAAACGGGAGGGGCTCCTACGAGCAGTACTTC. Protein: CASNSNGRGSYEQYF.

The chain is built from TRBV7-9 and TRBJ2-2, with 13 bases matching TRBD2. Germline CDR1 and CDR2: SEHNR and FQNEAQ (reference sequence). V shed 6 bases, J shed 5 bases, and the junction held 9 bases outside the gene matches. The CDR3 covers 17 residues. As DNA, the CDR3 is TGTGCCAGCAGGCCTCCGGGACTAGCGGGATTTACCGGGGAGCTGTTTTTT. Its translation is CASRPPGLAGFTGELFF.

The gene calls are TRBV28 and TRBJ2-2; 7 nucleotides match TRBD2. V trimming: 2 bases; J trimming: 6 bases; junction bases outside the gene matches: 15. The V gene's germline CDR1 is MDHEN and CDR2 SYDVKM. The CDR3 length is 18 residues. The CDR3 here is CASSLTGSGRPRAGELFF. The CDR3 DNA sequence: TGTGCCAGCAGTTTAACGGGTAGCGGGCGACCCCGGGCCGGGGAGCTGTTTTTT.

This rearrangement joins TRBV7-9 to TRBJ1-2; 10 bases map to TRBD1. The CDR3 extends over 16 amino acids. The V and J ends lost 5 bases and 1 base, in that order; junction bases with no gene match: 7. Germline assignment: CDR1 SEHNR and CDR2 FQNEAQ (reference sequence). CDR3 in DNA: TGTGCCAGCAGCCCTACCGGGACAGGGGTTAACTATGGCTACACCTTC. Translating it yields CASSPTGTGVNYGYTF.

The chain joins TRBV7-6 to TRBJ1-3; D unclear. The germline CDR1 and CDR2 sequences are SGHVS and FNYEAQ. There are 15 residues in the CDR3. Trimming removed 1 base at V and 0 bases at J, with 7 bases between. The CDR3 sequence is CASSLGLSSGNTIYF. The CDR3 DNA follows: TGTGCCAGCAGCTTAGGCCTCAGCTCTGGAAACACCATATATTTT.

This sequence joins TRBV30 and TRBJ1-5, with TRBD1 identical over 8 bases. This CDR3 region has 13 residues. The ends lost 1 base at V and 4 bases at J; junction bases unmatched: 0. Germline V gene data show CDR1 as GTSNPN and CDR2 as SVGIG (reference sequence). Here the CDR3 reads CAWSGDRNQPQHF. The CDR3 DNA reads as TGTGCCTGGAGTGGGGACAGGAATCAGCCCCAGCATTTT.

The chain employs TRBV27 and TRBJ1-1; a possible D gene is TRBD1 (6 bases). This CDR3 contains 14 residues. The ends were cut back, 2 bases at V and 5 bases at J, with 12 bases in the middle. Germline V gene sequence: CDR1 MNHEY, CDR2 SMNVEV (reference sequence). The CDR3 here is CASSLMGALTEAFF. The CDR3 DNA sequence: TGTGCCAGCAGTTTAATGGGGGCGCTTACTGAAGCTTTCTTT.

The CDR3 is CASSRTSGSIKGYEQYF. The CDR3 nucleotides read TGCGCCAGCTCTAGGACTAGCGGGAGTATTAAGGGCTACGAGCAGTACTTC. V usage is TRBV5-1 and J usage is TRBJ2-7; 13 nucleotides line up with TRBD2. Trimming at V came to 7 bases and at J to 3 bases, leaving 13 bases not matched to a gene. Germline loops: CDR1 SGHRS, CDR2 YFSETQ. The CDR3 is 17 residues long.

The V and J genes are TRBV19 and TRBJ1-1; TRBD1 agrees at 10 bases. This CDR3 has 14 residues. Germline V CDR1 and CDR2: LNHDA, SQIVND (reference sequence). V was pared by 5 bases and J by 1 base, with 1 base of the junction left unmatched. The CDR3 coding sequence is TGTGCCAGTAGTTGGACAGGGGGGAACACTGAAGCTTTCTTT. Translation: CASSWTGGNTEAFF.

The rearrangement uses TRBV27 and TRBJ2-7; D is unclear. This CDR3 is built from 13 residues. CDR1 is MNHEY and CDR2 is SMNVEV in the germline V gene (reference sequence). With 5 bases removed from V and 0 bases from J, the gap between germline ends came to 8 bases. This CDR3 is CASSHASSYEQYF. The DNA of the CDR3 is TGTGCCAGCAGTCATGCTAGCTCCTACGAGCAGTACTTC.

The V and J genes are TRBV6-5 and TRBJ2-1, with D tentatively TRBD2 (6 bases). V was cut by 5 bases and J by 12 bases, with 14 bases left in between. This CDR3 region has 12 residues. Germline V CDR1 and CDR2: MNHEY, SVGAGI. CDR3 sequence: CASSPTGTAQFF. CDR3 sequence (DNA): TGTGCCAGCAGTCCTACGGGGACTGCGCAGTTCTTC.

J is TRBJ2-1 and V is TRBV10-1, with D tentatively TRBD2 (6 bases). The CDR3 sequence is 13 residues long. Germline V gene sequence: CDR1 WNHNN, CDR2 SYGVQD (reference sequence). The V end lost 8 bases, the J end lost 4 bases, and 12 bases lay between the germline ends. The CDR3, as DNA: TGCGCCAGCCCTGAGCGGGTATACAATGAGCAGTTCTTC. Protein sequence: CASPERVYNEQFF.

V and J are TRBV7-3 and TRBJ2-6, with D possibly being TRBD1 (5 bases). V was clipped by 4 bases and J by 2 bases, with 18 bases between them. The CDR3 has 18 residues. Germline CDR1 and CDR2: SGHTA and FQGTGA. CDR3 DNA: TGTGCCAGCAGCTACCTGACAGCACCCTCCCCTGGGGCCAACGTCCTGACTTTC. Its translation is CASSYLTAPSPGANVLTF.